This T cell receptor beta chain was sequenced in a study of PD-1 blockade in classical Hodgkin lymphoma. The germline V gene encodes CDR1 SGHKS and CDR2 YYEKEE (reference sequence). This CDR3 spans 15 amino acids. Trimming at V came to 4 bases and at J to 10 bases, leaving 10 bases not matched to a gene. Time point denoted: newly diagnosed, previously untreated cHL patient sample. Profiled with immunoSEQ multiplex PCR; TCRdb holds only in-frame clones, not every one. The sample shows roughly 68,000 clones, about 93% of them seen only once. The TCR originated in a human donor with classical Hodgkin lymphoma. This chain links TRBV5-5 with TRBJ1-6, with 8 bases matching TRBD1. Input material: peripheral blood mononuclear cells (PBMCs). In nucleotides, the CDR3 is TGTGCCAGCAGCGGGAGGGGACAGGTTAACTCACCCCTCCACTTT. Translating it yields CASSGRGQVNSPLHF.